This section outlines one TCR beta chain sequence together with its context. Its antigen is not known. The germline V gene has CDR1 SGHNT and CDR2 YYREEE (reference sequence). The CDR3 spans 16 residues. Trimming at V came to 4 bases and at J to 8 bases, leaving 14 bases not matched to a gene. This record belongs to a study of CD8 T cells in Susac syndrome. Study-level results: The study conceded that its TCR sequencing and HLA analysis involved relatively few individuals.

The RNA, about 0.5 to 1 ug, was put through reverse transcription using random hexamers. The amplification used immunoSEQ multiplex PCR on TCR beta CDR3; it spanned 54 Vbeta and 13 Jbeta. TCRdb recomputed calls from the immunoSEQ multiplex PCR reads with MiXCR, one row per CDR3 protein. The sample yields under 350,000 distinct CDR3 sequences, 92% seen once. This receptor was obtained from a human donor with multiple sclerosis. Specimen: CD4+ T cells from PBMCs. The chain is built from TRBV5-4 and TRBJ2-1, with 8 bases that match TRBD2. CDR3 in amino acids: CASSRVSGTRLHEQFF. The CDR3 DNA follows: TGTGCCAGCAGCAGAGTTAGCGGGACACGGCTTCATGAGCAGTTCTTC. The variable domain in full, completed from reference TRBV5-4 and TRBJ2-1, reads ETGVTQSPTHLIKTRGQQVTLRCSSQSGHNTVSWYQQALGQGPQFIFQYYREEENGRGNFPPRFSGLQFPNYSSELNVNALELDDSALYLCASSRVSGTRLHEQFFGPGTRLTVL.